The 30 T cell receptor beta chains presented below share a single source sample, sequenced in a study of response to subunit inactivated influenza vaccine. TCRdb re-analysed the RT-PCR reads in MiXCR, keeping a single row per CDR3 protein. The top ten clones hold around 7.6% of a sample with roughly 650,000 distinct CDR3 sequences, less than 15% of them seen once. Sequencing was performed on PBMCs from blood, taken around two weeks before vaccination. All receptors come from a man aged 45-60 years who received an inactivated influenza vaccine.

This clonotype has more than one count but fewer than ten. The gene calls are TRBV5-6 and TRBJ2-7; D gene ambiguous. V shed 2 bases and J shed 0 bases, with 6 bases lying between them. The germline CDR1 and CDR2 sequences are SGHDT and YYEEEE. The CDR3 has 13 amino acids. CDR3 loop: CASSFPHSYEQYF. The CDR3 region has the DNA TGTGCCAGCAGCTTTCCTCACTCCTACGAGCAGTACTTC.

The chain recombines TRBV25-1 with TRBJ2-2; perhaps TRBD1 as D (6 bases). V was shortened by 2 bases and J by 0 bases, with 10 bases between the two germline ends. The CDR3 extends over 16 amino acids. From germline, CDR1 is MGHDK and CDR2 SYGVNS. The CDR3 nucleotides read TGTGCCAGCAGTGAAACAGGGTTCACGAACACCGGGGAGCTGTTTTTT. Translating it yields CASSETGFTNTGELFF.

This clonotype has more than one count but fewer than ten. The rearrangement joins TRBV6-2 or TRBV6-3 to TRBJ2-3; 7 bases agree with TRBD2. The CDR3 covers 15 residues. V trimming: 4 bases; J trimming: 3 bases; junction bases outside the gene matches: 7. Germline CDR1 MNHEY, CDR2 SVGEGT. CDR3 in DNA: TGTGCCAGCAGTTCTCACCTGCGGGGGACAGATACGCAGTATTTT. Protein product: CASSSHLRGTDTQYF.

The V gene is TRBV5-4, the J gene TRBJ2-2, with D possibly called TRBD1 or TRBD2 (6 bases each). Per germline, CDR1 SGHNT and CDR2 YYREEE (reference sequence). Trimming stripped 3 bases from V and 4 bases from J, with 16 bases between. This CDR3 spans 16 amino acids. The CDR3 region has the DNA TGTGCCAGCAGCTGGGGGCGACTAGTGAGCACCGGGGAGCTGTTTTTT. Protein: CASSWGRLVSTGELFF.

This clonotype has at least ten counts. The gene calls are TRBV6-1 and TRBJ2-1; TRBD1 matches 8 bases. The junction had 5 bases not matched to a gene; V was cut back by 6 bases and J by 7 bases. The CDR3 runs to 13 residues. Germline lookup yields CDR1 MNHNS and CDR2 SASEGT. The CDR3 region is CASSSTGGNEQFF. CDR3 sequence (DNA): TGTGCCAGCAGCTCAACAGGGGGGAATGAGCAGTTCTTC.

This clonotype has only a few counts. This chain joins TRBV11-2 and TRBJ2-7; possible D gene TRBD1, 6 bases. This CDR3 has 14 residues. Germline CDR1 reads SGHAT; CDR2 reads FQNNGV. Trimming shortened V by 1 base and J by 6 bases, and 13 bases separated the two germline ends. The CDR3 loop is CASSLGRTDVEQYF. The DNA for the CDR3 is TGTGCCAGCAGCTTAGGTAGGACAGACGTCGAGCAGTACTTC.

This clonotype has a handful of counts. The chain carries TRBV6-1 and TRBJ1-6, with TRBD1 matching 7 bases. This CDR3 region has 14 residues. The germline CDR1 and CDR2 sequences are MNHNS and SASEGT. The ends lost 6 bases at V and 8 bases at J; junction bases unmatched: 7. The CDR3 bases are TGTGCCAGCAGCTCAGGGGGGCGGTATTCACCCCTCCACTTT. Its protein product is CASSSGGRYSPLHF.

This clonotype was observed many times. The V gene is TRBV4-2, the J gene TRBJ2-1; tentative D call: TRBD2 (6 bases). Germline V CDR1 and CDR2: LGHNA, YNFKEQ. The CDR3 contains 16 residues. V shed 4 bases and J shed 7 bases, with 20 bases lying between them. The CDR3 DNA reads as TGTGCCAGCAGCCCTATCTTAATGGGACTTCCTAATGAGCAGTTCTTC. Translated, it gives CASSPILMGLPNEQFF.

On this clonotype itself: A read error may explain this, as a much larger clone is one base away. The V gene is TRBV15, the J gene TRBJ2-6; D not resolved. The CDR3 consists of 16 residues. Germline V CDR1 and CDR2: LNHNV, YYDKDF (reference sequence). Trimming stripped 0 bases from V and 5 bases from J, with 11 bases between. The CDR3 DNA is TGTGCCACCAGCAGAGATCTGGTGGCTAGGGCCAACGTCCTGACTTTC. Protein sequence: CATSRDLVARANVLTF.

In this sample, this clonotype turned up a few times. V usage is TRBV20-1 and J usage is TRBJ1-6; D ambiguous. With 6 bases removed from V and 0 bases from J, the gap between germline ends came to 12 bases. CDR1 and CDR2 (germline): DFQATT, SNEGSKA (reference sequence). This CDR3 has 15 residues. The CDR3 loop is CSARAQSSYNSPLHF. DNA of the CDR3: TGCAGTGCCCGAGCACAGAGCTCCTATAATTCACCCCTCCACTTT.

The chain couples TRBV6-5 to TRBJ2-6; D is unclear. Germline V CDR1 and CDR2: MNHEY, SVGAGI. Trimming cost V 4 bases and J 2 bases, with 6 bases left between them. The CDR3 consists of 14 residues. The CDR3 region is CASSFFPGANVLTF. The DNA for the CDR3 is TGTGCCAGCAGTTTTTTCCCTGGGGCCAACGTCCTGACTTTC.

The V gene is TRBV7-6, the J gene TRBJ2-2; the match to TRBD2 covers 8 bases. The germline V gene encodes CDR1 SGHVS and CDR2 FNYEAQ. The CDR3 loop spans 16 amino acids. V was pared by 6 bases and J by 2 bases, with 8 bases of the junction left unmatched. This CDR3 is CASSPTSGTNTGELFF. The CDR3 DNA reads as TGTGCCAGCAGTCCAACTAGCGGAACTAACACCGGGGAGCTGTTTTTT.

This clonotype came up many times. This sequence joins TRBV4-1 and TRBJ2-1; D gene uncertain. V gave up 3 bases and J gave up 5 bases, with 8 bases separating them. This CDR3 has 13 residues. Germline lookup yields CDR1 MGHRA and CDR2 YSYEKL. The CDR3 spells CASSHGPDNEQFF. The CDR3 nucleotides are TGCGCCAGCAGCCATGGACCCGACAATGAGCAGTTCTTC.

The V gene is TRBV7-2, the J gene TRBJ2-7; D remains unclear. This CDR3 spans 14 amino acids. Germline V gene sequence: CDR1 SGHTA, CDR2 FQGNSA. Trimming took off 1 base at V and 4 bases at J, with 11 bases between the two ends. The chain's CDR3 is CASSLVSSLYEQYF. In DNA form, the CDR3 reads TGTGCCAGCAGCTTAGTTTCCTCTCTGTACGAGCAGTACTTC.

This clonotype appeared many times. The rearrangement uses TRBV4-1 and TRBJ2-7; D possibly corresponds to TRBD1 (5 bases). This CDR3 comprises 13 residues. The ends were cut back, 4 bases at V and 6 bases at J, with 13 bases in the middle. The germline V gene encodes CDR1 MGHRA and CDR2 YSYEKL. Here the CDR3 DNA reads TGCGCCAGCAGCCTAGATCAGGACACCGAGCAGTACTTC. This encodes CASSLDQDTEQYF.

The sample holds a few counts of this clonotype. This chain joins TRBV7-9 and TRBJ2-1; D not resolved. Trimming stripped 4 bases from V and 0 bases from J, with 13 bases between. The CDR3 covers 16 residues. Looked up from germline, CDR1 is SEHNR and CDR2 is FQNEAQ (reference sequence). The CDR3 reads CASSSEDGSSYNEQFF. The CDR3 nucleotides read TGTGCCAGCAGCTCAGAGGACGGAAGCTCCTACAATGAGCAGTTCTTC.

There are a few counts of this clonotype. The chain uses TRBV20-1 and TRBJ2-4, with 9 bases aligning to TRBD1. V lost 0 bases and J lost 3; bases outside the gene matches: 6. The germline V gene has CDR1 DFQATT and CDR2 SNEGSKA (reference sequence). The CDR3 is 16 residues long. CDR3 sequence reads: CSARDGRQGVKNIQYF. The CDR3 DNA reads as TGCAGTGCTAGAGATGGGAGACAGGGGGTCAAAAACATTCAGTACTTC.

This clonotype showed up many times. This chain links TRBV4-1 with TRBJ1-6; D unresolved. Germline loops: CDR1 MGHRA, CDR2 YSYEKL. The CDR3 has 15 amino acids. With 4 bases removed from V and 4 bases from J, the gap between germline ends came to 11 bases. The DNA of the CDR3 is TGCGCCAGCAGCCCAAGGACGGAGTATAATTCACCCCTCCACTTT. This encodes CASSPRTEYNSPLHF.

This clonotype was counted many times. This chain joins TRBV20-1 and TRBJ2-1, with 8 bases lining up with TRBD2. From germline, CDR1 is DFQATT and CDR2 SNEGSKA (reference sequence). Unmatched junction bases numbered 5, after V lost 4 bases and J lost 3 bases. This CDR3 contains 14 residues. Here the CDR3 reads CSAKGGGFYNEQFF. CDR3 coding DNA: TGCAGTGCTAAGGGCGGGGGGTTCTACAATGAGCAGTTCTTC.

The rearrangement uses TRBV4-2 and TRBJ2-2, with a possible D match to TRBD1 (5 bases). The germline V and J ends were trimmed by 6 bases and 3 bases, with 11 bases remaining between them. The CDR3 runs 14 residues. Germline CDR1 LGHNA, CDR2 YNFKEQ. The CDR3 DNA sequence: TGTGCCAGCAGACACCCAGGGTACACCGGGGAGCTGTTTTTT. It specifies CASRHPGYTGELFF.

The chain couples TRBV20-1 to TRBJ2-1, with D perhaps being TRBD1 or TRBD2 (6 bases each). Germline lookup yields CDR1 DFQATT and CDR2 SNEGSKA (reference sequence). There are 16 residues in the CDR3. V was pared by 5 bases and J by 3 bases, with 20 bases between. The DNA for the CDR3 is TGCAGTGCTTGGGGCCTGGGCGGGACATTCTACAATGAGCAGTTCTTC. This encodes CSAWGLGGTFYNEQFF.

The chain is built from TRBV6-5 and TRBJ2-3, with D possibly TRBD2 on 5 matching bases. The germline gives CDR1 MNHEY, CDR2 SVGAGI. V shed 5 bases and J shed 2 bases, with 11 bases lying between them. The CDR3 totals 14 residues. The CDR3 region has the DNA TGTGCCAGCAGTAATGGACTTCCCACAGATACGCAGTATTTT. Protein sequence: CASSNGLPTDTQYF.

J is TRBJ2-1 and V is TRBV7-9; TRBD1 might be the D (6 bases). Germline CDR1 and CDR2: SEHNR and FQNEAQ (reference sequence). CDR3 length: 12 amino acids. The V gene lost 1 base and the J gene lost 8 bases, with 6 bases spanning the gap. CDR3 protein: CASSLEGDEQFF. The DNA for the CDR3 is TGTGCCAGCAGCTTAGAGGGGGATGAGCAGTTCTTC.

The table lists this clonotype with a few counts. CDR3 coding DNA: TGCGCCAGCAGCCAGGGTTGGTTAGCGGGAGACCTCACCGGGGAGCTGTTTTTT. Translation: CASSQGWLAGDLTGELFF. V is TRBV5-1 and J is TRBJ2-2, with 9 bases aligning to TRBD2. Germline CDR1 SGHRS, CDR2 YFSETQ. J gave up 4 bases and V 4 bases, and 14 bases lay outside the gene matches. This CDR3 has 18 residues.

The chain couples TRBV5-1 to TRBJ2-1; D perhaps matches TRBD1 (5 bases). The CDR3 sequence is 15 residues long. Trimming cost V 0 bases and J 5 bases, with 12 bases left between them. Per germline, CDR1 SGHRS and CDR2 YFSETQ. CDR3 DNA: TGCGCCAGCAGCTTGGTTGGGGCAGCCGACAATGAGCAGTTCTTC. This sequence encodes CASSLVGAADNEQFF.

The CDR3 DNA sequence: TGTGCCAGCAGTTCGACTCGGGCAAACATTCAGTACTTC. The encoded protein is CASSSTRANIQYF. This chain connects TRBV12-3 or TRBV12-4 to TRBJ2-4; D gene ambiguous. V gave up 4 bases and J gave up 6 bases, with 10 bases separating them. The CDR3 sequence is 13 residues long.

This clonotype appeared many times. The genes are TRBV12-3 or TRBV12-4 and TRBJ2-7; D may be TRBD2 (6 bases). The CDR3 is made up of 15 amino acids. Trimming left V 8 bases short and J 0 bases short, with 17 bases between. The CDR3 protein is CASAPRGGISYEQYF. As DNA, the CDR3 is TGTGCCAGCGCCCCGAGGGGCGGGATCTCCTACGAGCAGTACTTC.

The chain has TRBV12-3 or TRBV12-4 and TRBJ1-6, with D possibly being TRBD1 (5 bases). The CDR3 runs 15 residues. Trimming took off 7 bases at V and 0 bases at J, with 10 bases between the two ends. The CDR3 reads CASTLGGSYNSPLHF. The CDR3 region has the DNA TGTGCCAGCACTCTGGGGGGCTCCTATAATTCACCCCTCCACTTT.

This clonotype was seen a few times. V is TRBV20-1 and J is TRBJ2-5; D may match TRBD1 or TRBD2 (6 bases each). CDR3 length: 14 amino acids. Germline V gives CDR1 DFQATT, CDR2 SNEGSKA (reference sequence). V dropped 3 bases and J dropped 7 bases, with 18 bases sitting between them. CDR3 DNA: TGCAGTGCTAGTGTGACGGGGGCGCCCAGGACCCAGTACTTC. Its protein product is CSASVTGAPRTQYF.

This chain joins TRBV20-1 and TRBJ1-1; D is unresolved. Germline loops: CDR1 DFQATT, CDR2 SNEGSKA (reference sequence). CDR3 length: 10 residues. V gave up 6 bases and J gave up 4 bases, with 6 bases separating them. CDR3 coding DNA: TGCAGTGCGTTAAGCACTGAAGCTTTCTTT. Translating it yields CSALSTEAFF.